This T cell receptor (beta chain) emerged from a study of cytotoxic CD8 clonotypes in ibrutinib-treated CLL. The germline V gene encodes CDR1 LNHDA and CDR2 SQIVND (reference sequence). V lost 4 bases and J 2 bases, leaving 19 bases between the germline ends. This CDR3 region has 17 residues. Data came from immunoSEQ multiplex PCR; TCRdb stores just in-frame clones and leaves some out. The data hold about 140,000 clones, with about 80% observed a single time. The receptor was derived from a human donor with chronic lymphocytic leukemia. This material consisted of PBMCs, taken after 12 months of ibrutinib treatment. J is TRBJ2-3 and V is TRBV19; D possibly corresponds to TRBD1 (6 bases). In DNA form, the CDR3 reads TGTGCCAGTAGTACAGACCATACAGGGTTTAACACAGATACGCAGTATTTT. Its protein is CASSTDHTGFNTDTQYF. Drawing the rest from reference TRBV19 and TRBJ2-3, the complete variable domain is DGGITQSPKYLFRKEGQNVTLSCEQNLNHDAMYWYRQDPGQGLRLIYYSQIVNDFQKGDIAEGYSVSREKKESFPLTVTSAQKNPTAFYLCASSTDHTGFNTDTQYFGPGTRLTVL.